This TCR beta chain was captured in a study of T cell repertoires in cytomegalovirus infection. Per the germline V gene, CDR1 is SGHTA and CDR2 is FQGNSA. This CDR3 has 14 residues. Trimming left V 5 bases short and J 3 bases short, with 10 bases between. This clonotype was seen at least ten times. TCRdb ran MiXCR on the reads and lists one entry per CDR3 protein. This sample carries about 300,000 distinct CDR3 sequences, roughly a tenth of them seen once, and the ten largest clones take less than 3%. Sequencing input: PBMCs. The chain couples TRBV7-2 to TRBJ1-4; D may be TRBD1 (5 bases). The sequence was obtained from a human donor in good health (CMV status not recorded). Some clones in this sample may be carry-over from other donors' samples. For the CDR3, the DNA is TGTGCCAGCAGCCCGGGGGACCCTAATGAAAAACTGTTTTTT. Residues: CASSPGDPNEKLFF.